The 16 T cell receptor beta chains reported below all come from one sample, sequenced in a study of blood T cell repertoires in COVID-19. TCRdb keeps only in-frame clones here, not all; method: immunoSEQ multiplex PCR. The sample consists of tens of thousands of clones, roughly 87% of them appearing once. The sequencing input was peripheral blood. These receptors were obtained from a woman older than 75 with acute or convalescent COVID-19.

The V gene is TRBV20-1, the J gene TRBJ2-5, with D perhaps TRBD2 (6 bases). The CDR3 is 11 residues long. Looked up from germline, CDR1 is DFQATT and CDR2 is SNEGSKA (reference sequence). V was clipped by 5 bases and J by 9 bases, with 13 bases between them. CDR3 loop: CSAPTRGSQYF. CDR3 DNA: TGCAGTGCTCCCACCCGGGGGTCCCAGTACTTC.

This clone occurred a few times. This specimen includes other DNA sequences encoding the same CDR3. The V call is TRBV18, the J call TRBJ2-5; 9 nucleotides line up with TRBD1. Trimming cost V 6 bases and J 5 bases; bases outside gene matches: 4. The CDR3 spans 13 residues. CDR1 and CDR2 (germline): KGHSH, LQKENI. This CDR3 is CASSRGQGETQYF. As DNA, the CDR3 is TGTGCCAGCTCCCGCGGACAGGGGGAGACCCAGTACTTC. Full variable domain (rest looked up from reference TRBV18 and TRBJ2-5): NAGVMQNPRHLVRRRGQEARLRCSPMKGHSHVYWYRQLPEEGLKFMVYLQKENIIDESGMPKERFSAEFPKEGPSILRIQQVVRGDSAAYFCASSRGQGETQYFGPGTRLLVL.

The count of this clone is one. The V and J genes are TRBV5-6 and TRBJ2-5; the match to TRBD2 covers 12 bases. CDR1 and CDR2 from the germline V gene are SGHDT and YYEEEE. Unmatched junction bases numbered 9, after V lost 3 bases and J lost 6 bases. This CDR3 is 16 amino acids long. The CDR3, as DNA: TGTGCCAGCAGCTCCACAGGGCTAGCGGGAGGGAAGACCCAGTACTTC. Protein product: CASSSTGLAGGKTQYF.

This clone was counted once. The chain recombines TRBV30 with TRBJ2-3, with 7 bases that match TRBD1. With V trimmed by 3 bases and J by 0 bases, 3 bases remained unmatched. CDR3 length equals 14 residues. CDR1 and CDR2 from the germline V gene are GTSNPN and SVGIG (reference sequence). DNA for the CDR3: TGTGCCTGGAGAGGGGGCCCTAGCACAGATACGCAGTATTTT. It encodes CAWRGGPSTDTQYF. Variable domain in full (rest from reference TRBV30 and TRBJ2-3): SQTIHQWPATLVQPVGSPLSLECTVEGTSNPNLYWYRQAAGRGLQLLFYSVGIGQISSEVPQNLSASRPQDRQFILSSKKLLLSDSGFYLCAWRGGPSTDTQYFGPGTRLTVL.

The genes are TRBV6-5 and TRBJ2-7; 8 nucleotides match TRBD1. Germline trimming cut 11 bases from V and 3 bases from J; bases unmatched to any gene: 3. From germline, CDR1 is MNHEY and CDR2 SVGAGI. The CDR3 runs to 11 residues. The CDR3 protein is CAGQGIYEQYF. In nucleotides, the CDR3 is TGTGCCGGACAGGGAATCTACGAGCAGTACTTC.

The chain uses TRBV6-5 and TRBJ1-2, with a weak D call TRBD1 (6 bases). The CDR3 has 14 amino acids. V was trimmed by 6 bases and J by 5 bases, leaving 16 bases between them. CDR1 is MNHEY and CDR2 is SVGAGI in the germline V gene. CDR3 in amino acids: CASRTRTVDYGYTF. The DNA of the CDR3 is TGTGCCAGCAGGACGAGGACAGTCGATTATGGCTACACCTTC.

The V and J genes are TRBV7-9 and TRBJ1-1; D ambiguous. V was cut by 5 bases and J by 9 bases, with 13 bases left in between. The CDR3 has 12 residues. Germline V gene lookup returns CDR1 SEHNR and CDR2 FQNEAQ (reference sequence). In nucleotides, the CDR3 is TGTGCCAGCAGCGCAAGCCTACCCCAAGCTTTCTTT. This sequence encodes CASSASLPQAFF.

V and J are TRBV6-1 and TRBJ2-1; D unclear. The CDR3 is 14 residues long. The germline CDR1 and CDR2 sequences are MNHNS and SASEGT. V was trimmed by 6 bases and J by 0 bases, leaving 9 bases between them. CDR3 bases: TGTGCCAGCAGCCAACCGAGCTCCTACAATGAGCAGTTCTTC. Residues: CASSQPSSYNEQFF.

The V and J genes are TRBV5-5 and TRBJ2-5; 10 bases line up with TRBD1. The V segment lost 2 bases and the J segment 7 bases; nucleotides outside the gene matches: 5. Looked up from germline, CDR1 is SGHKS and CDR2 is YYEKEE (reference sequence). CDR3 length: 14 amino acids. CDR3 DNA sequence: TGTGCCAGCAGCTTTGGGACAGGGGACGGGACCCAGTACTTC. This codes for CASSFGTGDGTQYF.

The rearrangement uses TRBV24-1 and TRBJ1-1; tentative D call: TRBD1 (6 bases). V dropped 9 bases and J dropped 1 base, with 11 bases sitting between them. CDR1 and CDR2 from the germline V gene are KGHDR and SFDVKD. The CDR3 has 13 amino acids. CDR3 DNA sequence: TGTGCCACCGGGGGCGGAGAGAACACTGAAGCTTTCTTT. It yields the protein CATGGGENTEAFF.

V and J are TRBV7-9 and TRBJ1-1, with D maybe TRBD1 (6 bases). The germline V gene has CDR1 SEHNR and CDR2 FQNEAQ (reference sequence). V was cut by 3 bases and J by 4 bases, with 12 bases left in between. The CDR3 extends over 14 amino acids. CDR3 coding DNA: TGTGCCAGCAGCTTTTACAGGGAGGGCACTGAAGCTTTCTTT. Translating gives CASSFYREGTEAFF.

This chain links TRBV30 with TRBJ2-6; no definite D call. CDR1 and CDR2 from the germline V gene are GTSNPN and SVGIG (reference sequence). V lost 0 bases, J lost 2 bases, and 17 bases lay in between. The CDR3 consists of 18 residues. The CDR3 nucleotides read TGTGCCTGGAGTGTAAGGCCCCGACTTACGCCTGGGGCCAACGTCCTGACTTTC. Protein: CAWSVRPRLTPGANVLTF.

The genes are TRBV5-4 and TRBJ2-2; 8 nucleotides line up with TRBD2. The CDR3 runs to 16 residues. From germline, CDR1 is SGHNT and CDR2 YYREEE (reference sequence). The junction had 6 bases not matched to a gene; V was cut back by 4 bases and J by 1 base. In nucleotides, the CDR3 is TGTGCCAGCAGCCCCCGGGGGGGGGAGAACACCGGGGAGCTGTTTTTT. Its translation is CASSPRGGENTGELFF.

The chain combines TRBV7-2 with TRBJ1-2, with D possibly TRBD1 on 6 matching bases. The CDR3 sequence is 15 residues long. With 2 bases removed from V and 6 bases from J, the gap between germline ends came to 16 bases. Germline CDR1 and CDR2: SGHTA and FQGNSA. This CDR3 is CASSLITGIDNGYTF. The CDR3 DNA reads TGTGCCAGCAGCTTAATAACAGGGATAGATAATGGCTACACCTTC.

The rearrangement joins TRBV23-1 to TRBJ1-2; D unclear. TRBV23-1 is given ORF status, its function remaining uncertain. The CDR3 runs to 13 residues. Trimming removed 4 bases at V and 5 bases at J, with 11 bases between. CDR3 bases: TGCGCCAGCAGTCCTCGAAACAAGTATGGCTACACCTTC. Its translation is CASSPRNKYGYTF.

This chain connects TRBV4-2 to TRBJ2-1, with 12 bases matching TRBD2. V dropped 2 bases and J dropped 7; count of bases not matched to a gene: 6. CDR3 length: 16 amino acids. The germline V gene encodes CDR1 LGHNA and CDR2 YNFKEQ. The CDR3 DNA follows: TGTGCCAGCAGCCAATCGGGACTAGCGGGTCTAAATGAGCAGTTCTTC. It is translated as CASSQSGLAGLNEQFF.